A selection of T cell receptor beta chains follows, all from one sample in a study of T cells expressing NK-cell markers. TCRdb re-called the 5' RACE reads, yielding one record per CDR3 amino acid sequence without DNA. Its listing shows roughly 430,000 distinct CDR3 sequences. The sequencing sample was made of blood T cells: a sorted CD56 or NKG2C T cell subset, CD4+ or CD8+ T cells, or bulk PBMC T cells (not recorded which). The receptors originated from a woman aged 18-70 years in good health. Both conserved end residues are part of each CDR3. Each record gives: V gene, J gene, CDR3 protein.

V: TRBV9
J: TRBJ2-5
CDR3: CASSPQTGTGTQYF

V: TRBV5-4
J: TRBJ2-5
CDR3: CASSSHRGYETQYF

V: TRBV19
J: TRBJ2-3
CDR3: CASSIQPGTGADTQYF

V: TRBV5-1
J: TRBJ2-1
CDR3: CASSLGTNNEQFF

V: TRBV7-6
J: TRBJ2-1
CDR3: CASSGGRVRVYNEQFF

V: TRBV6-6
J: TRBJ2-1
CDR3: CASTQLGSEQFF

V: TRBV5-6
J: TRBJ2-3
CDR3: CASSLLSLAQDTQYF

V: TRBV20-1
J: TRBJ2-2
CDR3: CSASREYAGELFF

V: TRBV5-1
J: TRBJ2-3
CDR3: CASSDGTASTDTQYF

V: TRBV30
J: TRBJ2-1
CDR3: CACSSPPDRGNEQFF

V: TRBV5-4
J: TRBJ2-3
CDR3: CASSLAGPQGRNTDTQYF

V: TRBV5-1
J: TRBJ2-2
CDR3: CASSPAGLKKTGELFF

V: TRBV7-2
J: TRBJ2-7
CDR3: CASSSGLYEQYF

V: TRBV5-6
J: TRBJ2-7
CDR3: CASSLVQGEQYF

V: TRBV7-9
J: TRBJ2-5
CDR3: CASSLPGQRVETQYF

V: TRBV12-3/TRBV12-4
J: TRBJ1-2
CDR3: CASSRHPQPRDGYTF

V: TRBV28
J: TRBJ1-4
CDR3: CASRETGNEKLFF

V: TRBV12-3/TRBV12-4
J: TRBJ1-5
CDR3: CASSRSDSNGEPQHF

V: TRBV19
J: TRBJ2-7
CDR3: CASKGSYEQYF

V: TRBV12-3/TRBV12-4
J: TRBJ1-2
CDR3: CASSNQGLGYTF

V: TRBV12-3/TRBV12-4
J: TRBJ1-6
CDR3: CASSLTGSSYNSPLHF

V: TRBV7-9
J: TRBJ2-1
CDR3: CASSLGLADLNEQFF

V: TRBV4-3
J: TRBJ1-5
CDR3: CASSHDTGGTQPQHF